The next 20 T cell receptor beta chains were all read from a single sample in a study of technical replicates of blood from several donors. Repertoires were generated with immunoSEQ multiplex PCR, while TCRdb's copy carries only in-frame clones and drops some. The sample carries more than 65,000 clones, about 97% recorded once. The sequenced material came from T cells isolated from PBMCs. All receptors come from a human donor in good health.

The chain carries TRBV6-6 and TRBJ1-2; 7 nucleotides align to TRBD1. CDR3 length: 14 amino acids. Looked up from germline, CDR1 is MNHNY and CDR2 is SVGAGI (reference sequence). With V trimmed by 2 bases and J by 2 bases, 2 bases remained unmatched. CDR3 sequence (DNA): TGTGCCAGCAGTTACGAGGGGGCGAACTATGGCTACACCTTC. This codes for CASSYEGANYGYTF.

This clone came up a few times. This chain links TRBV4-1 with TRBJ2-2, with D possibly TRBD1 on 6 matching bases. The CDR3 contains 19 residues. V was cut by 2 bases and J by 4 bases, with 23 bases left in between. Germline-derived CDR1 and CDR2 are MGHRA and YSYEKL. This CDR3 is CASSQIGMGTGKTTGELFF. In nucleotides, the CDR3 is TGCGCCAGCAGCCAAATCGGGATGGGTACAGGGAAGACCACCGGGGAGCTGTTTTTT.

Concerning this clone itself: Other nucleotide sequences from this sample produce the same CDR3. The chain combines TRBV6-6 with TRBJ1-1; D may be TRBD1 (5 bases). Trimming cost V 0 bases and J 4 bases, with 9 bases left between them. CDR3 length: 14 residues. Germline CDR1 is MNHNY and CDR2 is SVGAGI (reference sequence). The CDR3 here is CASSYSGDSTEAFF. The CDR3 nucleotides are TGTGCCAGCAGTTACTCCGGGGACTCCACTGAAGCTTTCTTT.

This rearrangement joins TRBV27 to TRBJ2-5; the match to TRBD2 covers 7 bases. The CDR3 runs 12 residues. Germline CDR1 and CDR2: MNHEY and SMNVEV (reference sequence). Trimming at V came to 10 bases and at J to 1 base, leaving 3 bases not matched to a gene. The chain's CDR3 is CATGGSQETQYF. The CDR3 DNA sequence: TGTGCCACCGGCGGGAGCCAAGAGACCCAGTACTTC.

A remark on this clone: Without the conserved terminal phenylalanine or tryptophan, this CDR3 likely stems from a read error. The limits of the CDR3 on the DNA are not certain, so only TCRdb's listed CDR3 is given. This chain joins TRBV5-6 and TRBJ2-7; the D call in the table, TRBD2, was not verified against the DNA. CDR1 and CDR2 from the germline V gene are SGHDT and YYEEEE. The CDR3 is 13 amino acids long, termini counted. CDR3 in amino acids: CASSGLAGSPEAL.

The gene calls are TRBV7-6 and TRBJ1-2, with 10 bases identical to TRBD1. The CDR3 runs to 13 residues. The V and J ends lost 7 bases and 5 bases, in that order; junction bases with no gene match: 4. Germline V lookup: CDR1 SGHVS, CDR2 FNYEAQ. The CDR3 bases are TGTGCCAGCACGCCGGGACAGGGGTATGGCTACACCTTC. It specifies CASTPGQGYGYTF.

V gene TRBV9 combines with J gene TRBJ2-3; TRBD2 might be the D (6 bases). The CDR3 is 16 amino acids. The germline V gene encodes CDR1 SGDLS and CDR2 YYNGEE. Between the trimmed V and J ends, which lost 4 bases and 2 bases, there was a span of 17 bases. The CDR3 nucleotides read TGTGCCAGCAGCCCTGTTGCGGGAAAGTACACAGATACGCAGTATTTT. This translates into CASSPVAGKYTDTQYF.

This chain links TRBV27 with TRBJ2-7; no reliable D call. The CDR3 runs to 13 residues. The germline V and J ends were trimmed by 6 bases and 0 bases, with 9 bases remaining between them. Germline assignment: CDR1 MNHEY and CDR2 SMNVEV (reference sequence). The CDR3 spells CASSPTSSYEQYF. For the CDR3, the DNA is TGTGCCAGCAGCCCCACAAGCTCCTACGAGCAGTACTTC.

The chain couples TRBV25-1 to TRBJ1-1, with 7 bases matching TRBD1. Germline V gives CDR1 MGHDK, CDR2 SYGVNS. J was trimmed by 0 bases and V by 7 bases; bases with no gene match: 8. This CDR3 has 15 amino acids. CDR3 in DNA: TGTGCCAGCAAGGTACAGGGGTCGGTGAACACTGAAGCTTTCTTT. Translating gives CASKVQGSVNTEAFF.

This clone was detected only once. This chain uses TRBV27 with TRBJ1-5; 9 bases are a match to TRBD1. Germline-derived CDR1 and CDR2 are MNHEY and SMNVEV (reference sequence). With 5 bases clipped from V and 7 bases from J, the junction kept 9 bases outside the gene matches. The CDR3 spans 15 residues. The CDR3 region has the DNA TGTGCCAGCAGTCCATGGACAGGGGATGGACAGCCCCAGCATTTT. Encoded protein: CASSPWTGDGQPQHF.

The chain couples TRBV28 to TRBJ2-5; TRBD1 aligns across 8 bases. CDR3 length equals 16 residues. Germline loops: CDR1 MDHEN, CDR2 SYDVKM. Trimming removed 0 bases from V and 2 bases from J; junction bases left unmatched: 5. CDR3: CASSLWGTGGQETQYF. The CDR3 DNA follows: TGTGCCAGCAGTTTATGGGGCACAGGGGGTCAAGAGACCCAGTACTTC.

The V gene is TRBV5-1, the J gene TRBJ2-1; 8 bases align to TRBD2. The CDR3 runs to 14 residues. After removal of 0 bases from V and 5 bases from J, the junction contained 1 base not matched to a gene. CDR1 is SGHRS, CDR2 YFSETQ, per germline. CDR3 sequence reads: CASSLAGGDNEQFF. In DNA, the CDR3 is TGCGCCAGCAGCTTGGCCGGGGGGGACAATGAGCAGTTCTTC.

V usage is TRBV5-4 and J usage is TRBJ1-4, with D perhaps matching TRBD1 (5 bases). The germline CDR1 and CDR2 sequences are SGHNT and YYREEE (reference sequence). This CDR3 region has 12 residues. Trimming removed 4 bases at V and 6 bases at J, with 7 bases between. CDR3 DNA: TGTGCCAGCAGCCCAGGGCATGAAAAACTGTTTTTT. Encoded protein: CASSPGHEKLFF.

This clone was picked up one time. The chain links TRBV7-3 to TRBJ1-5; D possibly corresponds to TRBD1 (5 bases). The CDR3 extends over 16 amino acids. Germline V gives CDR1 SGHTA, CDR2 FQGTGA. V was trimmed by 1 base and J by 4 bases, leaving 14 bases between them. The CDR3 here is CASSLSIGRENQPQHF. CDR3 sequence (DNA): TGTGCCAGCAGCTTAAGTATTGGCAGGGAAAATCAGCCCCAGCATTTT.

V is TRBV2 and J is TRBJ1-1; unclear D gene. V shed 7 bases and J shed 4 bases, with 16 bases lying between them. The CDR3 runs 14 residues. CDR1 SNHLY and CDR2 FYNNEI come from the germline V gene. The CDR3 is CASTPEVAPTEAFF. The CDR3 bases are TGTGCCAGCACGCCCGAGGTGGCCCCCACTGAAGCTTTCTTT. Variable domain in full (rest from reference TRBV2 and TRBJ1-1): EPEVTQTPSHQVTQMGQEVILRCVPISNHLYFYWYRQILGQKVEFLVSFYNNEISEKSEIFDDQFSVERPDGSNFTLKIRSTKLEDSAMYFCASTPEVAPTEAFFGQGTRLTVV.

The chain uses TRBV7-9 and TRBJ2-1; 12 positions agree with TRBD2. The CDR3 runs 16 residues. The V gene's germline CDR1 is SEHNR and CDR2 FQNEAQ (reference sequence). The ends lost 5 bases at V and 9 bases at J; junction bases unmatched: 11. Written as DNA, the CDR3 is TGTGCCAGCAGCCGAGATCTAGCGGGAGGGCCCCTTGAGCAGTTCTTC. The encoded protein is CASSRDLAGGPLEQFF.

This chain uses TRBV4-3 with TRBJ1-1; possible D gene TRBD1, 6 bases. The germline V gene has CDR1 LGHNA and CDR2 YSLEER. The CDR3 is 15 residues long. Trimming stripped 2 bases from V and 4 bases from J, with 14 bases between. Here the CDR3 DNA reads TGCGCCAGCAGCCAATCAGGGGCTCGGGCCACTGAAGCTTTCTTT. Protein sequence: CASSQSGARATEAFF.

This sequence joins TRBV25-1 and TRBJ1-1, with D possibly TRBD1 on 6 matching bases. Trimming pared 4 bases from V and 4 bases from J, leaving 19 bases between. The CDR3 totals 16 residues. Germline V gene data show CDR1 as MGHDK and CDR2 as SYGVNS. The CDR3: CASSGGHRFIGTEAFF. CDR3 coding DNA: TGTGCCAGCAGTGGGGGGCACAGGTTTATTGGCACTGAAGCTTTCTTT.

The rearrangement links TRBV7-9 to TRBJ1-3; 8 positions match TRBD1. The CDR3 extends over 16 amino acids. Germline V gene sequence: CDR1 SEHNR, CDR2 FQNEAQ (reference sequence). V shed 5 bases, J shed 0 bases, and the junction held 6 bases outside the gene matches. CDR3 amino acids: CASSPTGESSGNTIYF. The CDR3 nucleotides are TGTGCCAGCAGCCCGACAGGGGAAAGCTCTGGAAACACCATATATTTT.

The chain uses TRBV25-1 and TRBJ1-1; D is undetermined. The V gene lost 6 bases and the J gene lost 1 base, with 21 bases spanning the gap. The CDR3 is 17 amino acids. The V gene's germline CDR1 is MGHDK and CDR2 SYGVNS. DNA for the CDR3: TGTGCCAGCAGCGGAATGGGAGAGGGAAAAAGGAACACTGAAGCTTTCTTT. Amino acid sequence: CASSGMGEGKRNTEAFF.